This is a list of T cell receptor beta chains from one sample in a study of shared clonotypes between healthy human individuals. Sequencing was performed with immunoSEQ multiplex PCR; in TCRdb, only in-frame clones are kept and a portion is missing. The sample consists of fewer than 1.8 million clones, just under 99% of them appearing once. Sequenced input: naive CD4+ T cells sorted from blood. These receptors came from a man younger than 45 in good health. The CDR3 runs from the conserved cysteine through the conserved F or W. Fields, in order: clone size, J gene, CDR3 length, V gene, D gene, CDR3 DNA, CDR3 protein. D genes are given only for firm matches. Only some rows state a clone size, as once, few, many or a class for expanded clones.

size: NA
J: TRBJ1-4
length: 12
V: TRBV28
D: NA
DNA: TGTGCCAGCAGCCTCCAGGGGCAGGGCTCCCAGTTT
CDR3: CASSLQGQGSQF

size: NA
J: TRBJ1-2
length: 19
V: TRBV15
D: NA
DNA: TGTGCCACCAGCAGCCCAGAGATGTTTCTCGGGGCCAAGGACTATGGCTACACCTTC
CDR3: CATSSPEMFLGAKDYGYTF

size: NA
J: TRBJ1-3
length: 16
V: TRBV28
D: NA
DNA: TGTGCCAGCAGTTCAGTCGGACAAGAGACTGGAAACACCATATATTTT
CDR3: CASSSVGQETGNTIYF

size: NA
J: TRBJ2-3
length: 16
V: TRBV9
D: NA
DNA: TGTGCCAGCAGCCCCAGGGGGGGAGGCTTGGAAGATACGCAGTATTTT
CDR3: CASSPRGGGLEDTQYF

size: NA
J: TRBJ1-1
length: 14
V: TRBV28
D: TRBD1
DNA: TGTGCCAGCAGCAACCCAGGGGGCGCCTTTGAAGCTTTCTTT
CDR3: CASSNPGGAFEAFF

size: NA
J: TRBJ2-2
length: 17
V: TRBV5-1
D: NA
DNA: TGCGCCAGCAGCTTGGTACCCGTAACGGCAAACACCGGGGAGCTGTTTTTT
CDR3: CASSLVPVTANTGELFF

size: NA
J: TRBJ2-7
length: 14
V: TRBV6-5
D: TRBD2
DNA: TGTGCCAGCAGAACTAGCGGGGGACACTACGAGCAGTACTTC
CDR3: CASRTSGGHYEQYF

size: NA
J: TRBJ2-3
length: 17
V: TRBV6-1
D: TRBD1
DNA: TGTGCCAGCAGTGACCCACAGGGGCGCCAATACACAGATACGCAGTATTTT
CDR3: CASSDPQGRQYTDTQYF

size: NA
J: TRBJ2-1
length: 12
V: TRBV19
D: NA
DNA: TGTGCCAGTAGTGTCAGGGGCGGTGAGCAGTTCTTC
CDR3: CASSVRGGEQFF

size: NA
J: TRBJ1-1
length: 14
V: TRBV29-1
D: NA
DNA: TGCAGCGTTGAGGGACACCTAAGGAACACTGAAGCTTTCTTT
CDR3: CSVEGHLRNTEAFF

size: NA
J: TRBJ1-2
length: 12
V: TRBV19
D: NA
DNA: TGTGCCAGTAGTATCGACAGCTATGGCTACACCTTC
CDR3: CASSIDSYGYTF

size: NA
J: TRBJ2-1
length: 15
V: TRBV5-1
D: NA
DNA: TGCGCCAGCAGCTTGGGAGCCTTGCAGGGCGTTGAGCAGTTCTTC
CDR3: CASSLGALQGVEQFF

size: NA
J: TRBJ1-5
length: 14
V: TRBV27
D: TRBD1
DNA: TGTGCCACCAGTTTCTTCCAGGGGGGTCAGCCCCAGCATTTT
CDR3: CATSFFQGGQPQHF

size: once
J: TRBJ2-6
length: 17
V: TRBV5-4
D: TRBD1
DNA: TGTGCCAGCAGTTACGGACAGGCTAACTCTGGGGCCAACGTCCTGACTTTC
CDR3: CASSYGQANSGANVLTF

size: NA
J: TRBJ2-7
length: 15
V: TRBV27
D: TRBD2
DNA: TGTGCCAGCAGTTTATTTCTAGCGGGGTATTACGAGCAGTACTTC
CDR3: CASSLFLAGYYEQYF

size: once
J: TRBJ1-2
length: 12
V: TRBV29-1
D: NA
DNA: TGCAGCGTTCAAGAGGCCCCCGGAGACTACACCTTC
CDR3: CSVQEAPGDYTF

size: NA
J: TRBJ2-7
length: 16
V: TRBV28
D: NA
DNA: TGTGCCAGCGCCCTAGGGGCCGGGGGAACCTCCTACGAGCAGTACTTC
CDR3: CASALGAGGTSYEQYF

size: once
J: TRBJ2-7
length: 15
V: TRBV4-1
D: NA
DNA: TGCGCCAGCAGCCGTACCGGGGCCCTGACCTACGAGCAGTACTTC
CDR3: CASSRTGALTYEQYF

size: once
J: TRBJ2-2
length: 17
V: TRBV9
D: TRBD1
DNA: TGTGCCAGCAGCGTAGCTCCCGGGACAGGGGACACCGGGGAGCTGTTTTTT
CDR3: CASSVAPGTGDTGELFF

size: NA
J: TRBJ2-5
length: 13
V: TRBV15
D: NA
DNA: TGTGCCACCAGCAGAGGCTGGGGGGAGACCCAGTACTTC
CDR3: CATSRGWGETQYF

size: NA
J: TRBJ2-7
length: 14
V: TRBV4-3
D: NA
DNA: TGCGCCAGCAGCCAAGATCCTACGAGTGATGAGCAGTACTTC
CDR3: CASSQDPTSDEQYF

size: NA
J: TRBJ2-1
length: 15
V: TRBV4-2
D: NA
DNA: TGTGCCAGCAGCCCCCCCCAGAGGCCCAGCAATGAGCAGTTCTTC
CDR3: CASSPPQRPSNEQFF

size: NA
J: TRBJ2-7
length: 13
V: TRBV10-3
D: TRBD1
DNA: TGTGCCATCAGACCGGGACAGGGGTACGAGCAGTACTTC
CDR3: CAIRPGQGYEQYF

size: NA
J: TRBJ2-2
length: 18
V: TRBV5-4
D: TRBD2
DNA: TGTGCCAGCAGCTTGGCTGGGACTAGAGGGAGTAACACCGGGGAGCTGTTTTTT
CDR3: CASSLAGTRGSNTGELFF

size: NA
J: TRBJ2-1
length: 13
V: TRBV19
D: NA
DNA: TGTGCCAGTACCTCGACTAGTTACAATGAGCAGTTCTTC
CDR3: CASTSTSYNEQFF

size: NA
J: TRBJ2-3
length: 17
V: TRBV10-2
D: TRBD2
DNA: TGCGCCAGCAGCCACCCGGGACTAGCGGAATACACAGATACGCAGTATTTT
CDR3: CASSHPGLAEYTDTQYF

size: NA
J: TRBJ2-3
length: 14
V: TRBV6-5
D: NA
DNA: TGTGCCAGCAGAGTCGCCCCTGGGGCAGATACGCAGTATTTT
CDR3: CASRVAPGADTQYF

size: once
J: TRBJ2-3
length: 15
V: TRBV7-9
D: TRBD2
DNA: TGTGCCAGCAGCCGTTGGGAGGGAGGGCCAGATACGCAGTATTTT
CDR3: CASSRWEGGPDTQYF

size: NA
J: TRBJ2-3
length: 14
V: TRBV6-5
D: TRBD2
DNA: TGTGCCAGCAGGGCCGGGACTAGGGCAGATACGCAGTATTTT
CDR3: CASRAGTRADTQYF

size: NA
J: TRBJ1-2
length: 16
V: TRBV28
D: NA
DNA: TGTGCCTCCAACGGAGGGCCTCGGCTGGGGGGATATGGCTACACCTTC
CDR3: CASNGGPRLGGYGYTF

size: NA
J: TRBJ2-3
length: 16
V: TRBV6-5
D: TRBD2
DNA: TGTGCCACAAGTTACTTCGGGGGGAGTCTCACAGATACGCAGTATTTT
CDR3: CATSYFGGSLTDTQYF

size: NA
J: TRBJ1-5
length: 14
V: TRBV10-3
D: TRBD1
DNA: TGTGCCATCAGCACCCCGGGACAGAGTCAGCCCCAGCATTTT
CDR3: CAISTPGQSQPQHF

size: NA
J: TRBJ2-1
length: 15
V: TRBV5-4
D: TRBD1
DNA: TGTGCCAGCAGCTTCAGACAGGGGGTCTACAATGAGCAGTTCTTC
CDR3: CASSFRQGVYNEQFF

size: NA
J: TRBJ2-4
length: 12
V: TRBV10-3
D: TRBD1
DNA: TGTGCCATCGCCGACAGGGACAACATTCAGTACTTC
CDR3: CAIADRDNIQYF

size: NA
J: TRBJ2-3
length: 18
V: TRBV7-2
D: TRBD2
DNA: TGTGCCAGCAGCTCAAAACAAAAGCGGGAGGGCCGCGCAGATACGCAGTATTTT
CDR3: CASSSKQKREGRADTQYF

size: NA
J: TRBJ2-3
length: 15
V: TRBV4-1
D: NA
DNA: TGCGCCAGCAGCCACTTGACCATAAACGCAGATACGCAGTATTTT
CDR3: CASSHLTINADTQYF

size: NA
J: TRBJ1-1
length: 16
V: TRBV12-2
D: NA
DNA: TGTGCAAGTCGCTTAGTGCGGGGGAGGTGGCACACTGAAGCTTTCTTT
CDR3: CASRLVRGRWHTEAFF

size: NA
J: TRBJ2-3
length: 17
V: TRBV10-3
D: TRBD2
DNA: TGTGCCATCAGTGACCCGGGGATAGCGGGAGGGCCTGTTACGCAGTATTTT
CDR3: CAISDPGIAGGPVTQYF

size: NA
J: TRBJ2-5
length: 14
V: TRBV5-5
D: NA
DNA: TGTGCCAGCAGCTTACTCGGGGGCCGGGAGACCCAGTACTTC
CDR3: CASSLLGGRETQYF

size: NA
J: TRBJ2-7
length: 15
V: TRBV18
D: NA
DNA: TGTGCCAGCTCACCACCCCGGACTGGTCCCTACGAGCAGTACTTC
CDR3: CASSPPRTGPYEQYF